This T cell receptor (beta chain) was captured by sequencing in a study of blood T cell repertoires in COVID-19. In the study overall: T cells, B-cell-depleted T cells, or PBMCs supplied cDNA or gDNA.

Study processing details: Estimated nucleated cell counts came from reference gene primer amplification. The data were produced by immunoSEQ multiplex PCR, yet TCRdb's version contains in-frame clones alone and is incomplete. That table supplies the V and J calls and clone size; D and trimming were determined from the DNA. The table shows about 140,000 clones, with around nine tenths occurring only once. The CDR3 contains 13 residues. Trimming shortened V by 4 bases and J by 4 bases, and 10 bases separated the two germline ends. Per the germline V gene, CDR1 is LGHNA and CDR2 is YNFKEQ. The specimen was peripheral blood. V and J are TRBV4-2 and TRBJ1-1; D uncertain. The receptor was derived from a human donor in a cohort sampled during active COVID-19. CDR3 loop: CASSRGLRTEAFF. The CDR3 region has the DNA TGTGCCAGCAGCCGAGGGCTACGCACTGAAGCTTTCTTT.